This T cell receptor (beta chain) comes out of a study of CD8 T cells in ankylosing spondylitis. TCRdb fed the 5' RACE reads into MiXCR, producing one record per CDR3 protein. Seen here are a few hundred thousand distinct CDR3 sequences, around a tenth observed once, and the top ten hold roughly 9.2%. CDR1 is SGHTA and CDR2 is FQGNSA in the germline V gene. Germline trimming cut 1 base from V and 1 base from J; bases unmatched to any gene: 5. The length of the CDR3 is 16 residues. This clonotype was seen a handful of times. The receptor was isolated from a female donor with ankylosing spondylitis or in good health (not recorded which). This chain links TRBV7-2 with TRBJ2-5, with 8 bases identical to TRBD2. The sequenced sample consisted of blood, either unsorted or a sorted T cell fraction (not recorded which). DNA for the CDR3: TGTGCCAGCAGCTTAGGGCTAGCGGGCCCCCAAGAGACCCAGTACTTC. As protein: CASSLGLAGPQETQYF.